Below, 8 T cell receptor beta chains from the same sample are listed, as sequenced in a study of identical twins. From the 5' RACE reads, TCRdb called clonotypes with MiXCR, one entry per CDR3 protein. The sample includes about 490,000 distinct CDR3 sequences, 13% to 15% of them seen just once. This sample also belongs to another study, concerning yellow fever vaccine responses in identical twins.

The sample comprised CD4+ T cells sorted from blood. Every receptor here comes from a woman aged 18-29 years in good health.

The gene calls are TRBV3-1 and TRBJ1-2; TRBD1 agrees at 9 bases. J was trimmed by 4 bases and V by 4 bases; bases with no gene match: 7. The CDR3 extends over 15 amino acids. Germline V gives CDR1 LGHDT, CDR2 YNNKEL (reference sequence). Here the CDR3 reads CASSPLGDRVYGYTF. The DNA of the CDR3 is TGTGCCAGCAGCCCTCTAGGGGACAGGGTCTATGGCTACACCTTC. The full variable domain, its missing parts supplied by reference TRBV3-1 and TRBJ1-2, is DTAVSQTPKYLVTQMGNDKSIKCEQNLGHDTMYWYKQDSKKFLKIMFSYNNKELIINETVPNRFSPKSPDKAHLNLHINSLELGDSAVYFCASSPLGDRVYGYTFGSGTRLTVV.

The V gene is TRBV14, the J gene TRBJ2-5; 9 bases are a match to TRBD1. The ends lost 0 bases at V and 5 bases at J; junction bases unmatched: 4. CDR3 length: 15 residues. The germline V gene has CDR1 SGHDN and CDR2 FVKESK. The CDR3 DNA sequence: TGTGCCAGCAGCCAAGATTGGGACAGGGTCGAGACCCAGTACTTC. Its translation: CASSQDWDRVETQYF. The full variable domain, rest sourced from reference TRBV14 and TRBJ2-5, is EAGVTQFPSHSVIEKGQTVTLRCDPISGHDNLYWYRRVMGKEIKFLLHFVKESKQDESGMPNNRFLAERTGGTYSTLKVQPAELEDSGVYFCASSQDWDRVETQYFGPGTRLLVL.

The J gene is TRBJ1-1, the V gene TRBV6-6; no firm D call. The CDR3 runs 11 residues. The germline V and J ends were trimmed by 6 bases and 1 base, with 3 bases remaining between them. Looked up from germline, CDR1 is MNHNY and CDR2 is SVGAGI (reference sequence). CDR3 in amino acids: CASRANTEAFF. The CDR3, as DNA: TGTGCCAGCAGAGCGAACACTGAAGCTTTCTTT.

In its sample, this clonotype was seen a few times. The chain recombines TRBV28 with TRBJ1-6; D gene uncertain. Trimming cost V 8 bases and J 6 bases, with 14 bases left between them. The CDR3 totals 14 residues. Germline V gene lookup returns CDR1 MDHEN and CDR2 SYDVKM. In DNA, the CDR3 is TGTGCCAGCGGGGATCGGGGTATTAATTCACCCCTCCACTTT. This encodes CASGDRGINSPLHF.

This clonotype was recorded a few times. V gene TRBV6-1 combines with J gene TRBJ2-1; the match to TRBD2 covers 8 bases. Trimming cost V 9 bases and J 7 bases; bases outside gene matches: 17. This CDR3 comprises 16 residues. Germline V gene sequence: CDR1 MNHNS, CDR2 SASEGT. The DNA of the CDR3 is TGTGCCAGTGTCCTAGGCTCTAGCGGGTTTTCTAATGAGCAGTTCTTC. Amino acid sequence: CASVLGSSGFSNEQFF.

The chain employs TRBV5-8 and TRBJ2-5, with 13 bases fitting TRBD2. CDR1 is SGHTS and CDR2 is YDEGEE in the germline V gene. The CDR3 runs to 16 residues. With 4 bases clipped from V and 2 bases from J, the junction kept 5 bases outside the gene matches. In DNA, the CDR3 is TGTGCCAGCAGCCAACTAGCGGGGGGGATTCAAGAGACCCAGTACTTC. Its protein product is CASSQLAGGIQETQYF. The variable domain in full, with the rest retrieved from reference TRBV5-8 and TRBJ2-5, is EAGVTQSPTHLIKTRGQQATLRCSPISGHTSVYWYQQALGLGLQFLLWYDEGEERNRGNFPPRFSGRQFPNYSSELNVNALELEDSALYLCASSQLAGGIQETQYFGPGTRLLVL.

This clonotype has more than one count but fewer than ten. The gene calls are TRBV12-3 or TRBV12-4 and TRBJ2-4; D is unresolved. V was cut by 8 bases and J by 1 base, with 6 bases left in between. The CDR3 has 12 amino acids. As DNA, the CDR3 is TGTGCCAGCGGGTCGGCCAAAAACATTCAGTACTTC. Translation gives CASGSAKNIQYF.

The CDR3 sequence: CASSQGGTFSYNEQFF. CDR3 DNA sequence: TGTGCCAGCAGCCAAGGGGGGACTTTTTCCTACAATGAGCAGTTCTTC. The chain joins TRBV14 to TRBJ2-1; D perhaps matches TRBD2 (6 bases). CDR3 length equals 16 residues. V was trimmed by 1 base and J by 1 base, leaving 11 bases between them. Germline loops: CDR1 SGHDN, CDR2 FVKESK.